The clone carrying this T cell receptor (beta chain) has a handful of counts. Its antigen is unidentified. Each CDR3 protein is one row after TCRdb ran MiXCR on the RT-PCR reads. The sample has about 190,000 distinct CDR3 sequences; approximately 14% are singletons. The sample comes from a study of response to subunit inactivated influenza vaccine. Whole-study findings and limits: The authors proposed limited new T cell recruitment per seasonal influenza vaccination.

The CDR3 consists of 12 residues. Trimming cost V 2 bases and J 7 bases, with 9 bases left between them. The germline V gene has CDR1 GTSNPN and CDR2 SVGIG (reference sequence). V is TRBV30 and J is TRBJ2-1; D is uncertain. The specimen was CD8+ T cells sorted from PBMCs, collected less than 6 days after vaccination. This TCR came from a man over 45 who received an inactivated influenza vaccine. CDR3 sequence: CAWSYSGNEQFF. Here the CDR3 DNA reads TGTGCCTGGAGTTACTCTGGGAATGAGCAGTTCTTC.